This entry lists 25 T cell receptor beta chains sequenced from one sample in a study of cytomegalovirus exposure and HLA in healthy donors. Here immunoSEQ multiplex PCR was the method, and the copy in TCRdb shows in-frame clones only, minus some. The table includes fewer than 150,000 clones, around four fifths detected once. The material sequenced was PBMCs. The source of these receptors is a man aged 30 to 39 in good health and CMV-seropositive.

The chain joins TRBV5-6 to TRBJ2-4; TRBD2 is a possible D gene (6 bases). V was clipped by 7 bases and J by 7 bases, with 12 bases between them. Germline V gene data show CDR1 as SGHDT and CDR2 as YYEEEE. CDR3 size: 12 residues. Here the CDR3 reads CASRKGGNIQYF. The DNA for the CDR3 is TGTGCCAGCCGAAAAGGAGGGAACATTCAGTACTTC.

V usage is TRBV7-9 and J usage is TRBJ2-5, with TRBD2 matching 7 bases. From germline, CDR1 is SEHNR and CDR2 FQNEAQ (reference sequence). V dropped 1 base and J dropped 2; count of bases not matched to a gene: 1. The CDR3 runs to 14 residues. Written as DNA, the CDR3 is TGTGCCAGCAGCTTAGAGCGGGGTCAAGAGACCCAGTACTTC. It encodes CASSLERGQETQYF.

The genes are TRBV5-1 and TRBJ2-1; 7 nucleotides align to TRBD1. The CDR3 runs 15 residues. The germline V gene has CDR1 SGHRS and CDR2 YFSETQ. V trimming: 4 bases; J trimming: 1 base; junction bases outside the gene matches: 5. The CDR3 coding sequence is TGCGCCAGCAGCCCAGGGACAGAATCCTACAATGAGCAGTTCTTC. It yields the protein CASSPGTESYNEQFF.

The V gene is TRBV11-2, the J gene TRBJ1-3; 7 bases match TRBD1. The CDR3 loop spans 15 amino acids. V shed 1 base, J shed 7 bases, and the junction held 7 bases outside the gene matches. Germline V lookup: CDR1 SGHAT, CDR2 FQNNGV. The CDR3 coding sequence is TGTGCCAGCAGCTTAGCAGGGGGTATATCTAACACCATATATTTT. This codes for CASSLAGGISNTIYF.

The rearrangement links TRBV27 to TRBJ2-7; TRBD1 agrees at 8 bases. Germline-derived CDR1 and CDR2 are MNHEY and SMNVEV (reference sequence). Trimming cost V 1 base and J 6 bases; bases outside gene matches: 5. The CDR3 extends over 14 amino acids. CDR3 in amino acids: CASSLYGTGSEQYF. CDR3 bases: TGTGCCAGCAGTTTATACGGGACAGGTAGCGAGCAGTACTTC.

This clone was recorded a few times. This chain uses TRBV6-5 with TRBJ2-7; 9 nucleotides align to TRBD2. The CDR3 has 15 amino acids. Trimming cost V 6 bases and J 0 bases; bases outside gene matches: 6. Germline V gene data show CDR1 as MNHEY and CDR2 as SVGAGI. The CDR3 DNA reads TGTGCCAGCAGACCCATGACTAGCGGCTCCTACGAGCAGTACTTC. The encoded protein is CASRPMTSGSYEQYF.

This sequence joins TRBV6-1 and TRBJ1-2, with TRBD1 matching 7 bases. With V trimmed by 11 bases and J by 3 bases, 9 bases remained unmatched. Germline loops: CDR1 MNHNS, CDR2 SASEGT. The CDR3 spans 13 residues. In DNA form, the CDR3 reads TGTGCCGGTAGTCTAACAGGGGACTATGGCTACACCTTC. Encoded protein: CAGSLTGDYGYTF.

This clone was recorded once. This chain uses TRBV18 with TRBJ1-2, with D perhaps matching TRBD1 (5 bases). V was cut by 2 bases and J by 6 bases, with 13 bases left in between. The CDR3 length is 14 residues. Germline CDR1 KGHSH, CDR2 LQKENI. Here the CDR3 DNA reads TGTGCCAGCTCACCAATTACCAGGGAGGATGGCTACACCTTC. Its translation is CASSPITREDGYTF.

The chain has TRBV13 and TRBJ2-6; a weak D match, TRBD1 (5 bases). This CDR3 region has 17 residues. Germline CDR1 is PRHDT and CDR2 is FYEKMQ (reference sequence). The V and J ends lost 1 base and 4 bases respectively, with 14 bases between them. Written as DNA, the CDR3 is TGTGCCAGCAGCTTAGAAGGCAGGGTAAAGGGGGCCAACGTCCTGACTTTC. Translated, it gives CASSLEGRVKGANVLTF. The whole variable domain, filled in from reference TRBV13 and TRBJ2-6, reads AAGVIQSPRHLIKEKRETATLKCYPIPRHDTVYWYQQGPGQDPQFLISFYEKMQSDKGSIPDRFSAQQFSDYHSELNMSSLELGDSALYFCASSLEGRVKGANVLTFGAGSRLTVL.

This clone was counted between two and nine times. The chain couples TRBV5-8 to TRBJ2-6, with D possibly TRBD2 on 6 matching bases. CDR1 SGHTS and CDR2 YDEGEE come from the germline V gene. The CDR3 loop spans 16 amino acids. V lost 0 bases and J 2 bases, leaving 9 bases between the germline ends. The CDR3 spells CASSLGGGAGANVLTF. The CDR3 DNA sequence: TGTGCCAGCAGCTTGGGAGGCGGGGCTGGGGCCAACGTCCTGACTTTC.

This chain's CDR3 is CASRSRQGDEKLFF. The CDR3 DNA reads TGTGCCAGCAGATCTCGACAGGGTGACGAAAAACTGTTTTTT. This chain joins TRBV27 and TRBJ1-4; 7 nucleotides align to TRBD1. Trimming took 6 bases from V and 8 from J; bases not matched to a gene: 9. The CDR3 is 14 residues long. From germline, CDR1 is MNHEY and CDR2 SMNVEV (reference sequence). The full variable domain, with the rest looked up from reference TRBV27 and TRBJ1-4, is EAQVTQNPRYLITVTGKKLTVTCSQNMNHEYMSWYRQDPGLGLRQIYYSMNVEVTDKGDVPEGYKVSRKEKRNFPLILESPSPNQTSLYFCASRSRQGDEKLFFGSGTQLSVL.

The chain has TRBV2 and TRBJ1-1; no clear D. The ends were cut back, 10 bases at V and 1 base at J, with 19 bases in the middle. In germline, CDR1 is SNHLY, CDR2 FYNNEI. The CDR3 contains 15 residues. The CDR3 spells CATQRETGGNTEAFF. DNA of the CDR3: TGTGCCACCCAAAGGGAGACTGGAGGGAACACTGAAGCTTTCTTT.

J is TRBJ2-2 and V is TRBV10-3, with D tentatively TRBD1 (5 bases). V was clipped by 6 bases and J by 0 bases, with 14 bases between them. Germline lookup yields CDR1 ENHRY and CDR2 SYGVKD. This CDR3 has 16 residues. The CDR3 region is CAIRITGNANTGELFF. CDR3 DNA: TGTGCCATCAGGATTACAGGAAACGCGAACACCGGGGAGCTGTTTTTT.

CDR3: CASRSGADTEAFF. Written as DNA, the CDR3 is TGTGCCAGTAGGTCAGGGGCGGACACTGAAGCTTTCTTT. This chain links TRBV19 with TRBJ1-1, with a tentative D call TRBD1 (6 bases). The CDR3 spans 13 residues. Germline CDR1 reads LNHDA; CDR2 reads SQIVND (reference sequence). Trimming removed 6 bases from V and 3 bases from J, with 11 bases in between.

A few counts support this clone. This sequence joins TRBV2 and TRBJ1-4; TRBD1 is a possible D gene (6 bases). The V end was cut by 1 base, the J end by 12 bases, with 6 bases between. The CDR3 spans 11 residues. Germline CDR1 reads SNHLY; CDR2 reads FYNNEI. The CDR3 sequence: CASSEDRELFF. The CDR3 DNA is TGTGCCAGCAGTGAAGACAGGGAACTGTTTTTT.

This rearrangement joins TRBV19 to TRBJ1-2; D is possibly TRBD1 (5 bases). The CDR3 has 14 amino acids. The V gene lost 0 bases and the J gene lost 8 bases, with 13 bases spanning the gap. Germline V lookup: CDR1 LNHDA, CDR2 SQIVND (reference sequence). The CDR3 region has the DNA TGTGCCAGTAGTATAGACGGACACCCCGCGGGCTACACCTTC. This translates into CASSIDGHPAGYTF.

V usage is TRBV4-1 and J usage is TRBJ1-2; D possibly corresponds to TRBD1 (5 bases). V was shortened by 1 base and J by 6 bases, with 15 bases between the two germline ends. The CDR3 has 15 amino acids. CDR1 is MGHRA, CDR2 YSYEKL, per germline. CDR3 sequence: CASSQVQGSANGYTF. Here the CDR3 DNA reads TGCGCCAGCAGCCAAGTTCAGGGTTCCGCTAATGGCTACACCTTC.

This sequence joins TRBV6-1 and TRBJ2-3, with D unclear. The CDR3 runs 14 residues. Per the germline V gene, CDR1 is MNHNS and CDR2 is SASEGT. V gave up 4 bases and J gave up 4 bases, with 12 bases separating them. The CDR3 loop is CASSVGLLPDTQYF. CDR3 bases: TGTGCCAGCAGTGTTGGTCTATTACCAGATACGCAGTATTTT.

The V gene is TRBV5-6, the J gene TRBJ2-4; no clear D. The CDR3 covers 18 residues. Deletions cut 3 bases from V and 0 bases from J, with 19 bases between. CDR1 SGHDT and CDR2 YYEEEE come from the germline V gene. The CDR3 protein is CASSSEVVAPGAKNIQYF. CDR3 coding DNA: TGTGCCAGCAGCTCCGAGGTAGTGGCCCCGGGAGCCAAAAACATTCAGTACTTC.

The chain combines TRBV2 with TRBJ1-1, with no clear D. CDR3 size: 13 residues. Trimming took 4 bases from V and 1 from J, leaving 7 bases between them. CDR1 is SNHLY and CDR2 is FYNNEI in the germline V gene. The CDR3 region is CASSARENTEAFF. CDR3 DNA: TGTGCCAGCAGTGCCCGGGAGAACACTGAAGCTTTCTTT.

The V gene is TRBV18, the J gene TRBJ2-7; 9 bases agree with TRBD1. CDR1 KGHSH and CDR2 LQKENI come from the germline V gene. The CDR3 consists of 15 residues. V gave up 3 bases and J gave up 2 bases; unmatched junction bases: 5. CDR3 amino acids: CASSPRDRAPYEQYF. The CDR3, as DNA: TGTGCCAGCTCACCCCGGGACAGGGCTCCCTACGAGCAGTACTTC.

The chain is built from TRBV7-2 and TRBJ1-4; the D is unclear. Deletions cut 0 bases from V and 9 bases from J, with 8 bases between. Germline CDR1 reads SGHTA; CDR2 reads FQGNSA. The CDR3 runs to 13 residues. CDR3 protein: CASSLANSQKLFF. The CDR3 DNA is TGTGCCAGCAGCTTAGCTAACAGTCAAAAACTGTTTTTT.

J is TRBJ1-6 and V is TRBV4-2; 7 bases match TRBD1. V lost 0 bases and J lost 9; bases outside the gene matches: 8. The CDR3 is 16 residues long. Germline CDR1 LGHNA, CDR2 YNFKEQ. As DNA, the CDR3 is TGTGCCAGCAGCCAAGAATTTTGGGACAGCGGTTCACCCCTCCACTTT. This sequence encodes CASSQEFWDSGSPLHF.

The chain links TRBV5-4 to TRBJ2-3; 10 bases line up with TRBD1. The trim removed 4 bases at V and 1 base at J, leaving 6 bases unmatched. Germline-derived CDR1 and CDR2 are SGHNT and YYREEE (reference sequence). CDR3 length: 16 residues. CDR3: CASSEPGQGRTDTQYF. DNA of the CDR3: TGTGCCAGCAGCGAACCGGGACAGGGGCGCACAGATACGCAGTATTTT. Combining the CDR3 with reference TRBV5-4 and TRBJ2-3 gives the whole variable domain ETGVTQSPTHLIKTRGQQVTLRCSSQSGHNTVSWYQQALGQGPQFIFQYYREEENGRGNFPPRFSGLQFPNYSSELNVNALELDDSALYLCASSEPGQGRTDTQYFGPGTRLTVL.

With regard to this clone: A far larger clone is a single base away, which makes a read error likely. V usage is TRBV7-8 and J usage is TRBJ1-2; weak D call: TRBD1 (6 bases). Trimming removed 5 bases at V and 4 bases at J, with 8 bases between. Germline loops: CDR1 SGHVS, CDR2 FQNEAQ. The CDR3 spans 12 residues. This CDR3 reads CASSPDSYGYTF. The CDR3 DNA reads as TGTGCCAGCAGCCCGGACAGCTATGGCTACACCTTC. Looking up the rest from reference TRBV7-8 and TRBJ1-2 gives the full variable domain: GAGVSQSPRYKVAKRGQDVALRCDPISGHVSLFWYQQALGQGPEFLTYFQNEAQLDKSGLPSDRFFAERPEGSVSTLKIQRTQQEDSAVYLCASSPDSYGYTFGSGTRLTVV.